A selection of T cell receptor beta chains follows, all from one sample in a study of cytomegalovirus exposure and HLA in healthy donors. Using immunoSEQ multiplex PCR, the repertoire was profiled, and TCRdb retains in-frame clones only, with some absent. The sample holds about 130,000 clones; roughly three quarters are singletons and the top ten take around 2.2%. The source material was PBMCs. Receptors were obtained from a man aged 25 to 40 in good health and CMV-seronegative. CDR3s include the opening cysteine and the closing phenylalanine or tryptophan. Each record gives: CDR3 DNA, CDR3 protein, D gene, J gene, V gene, clone size. A D gene is named only where the DNA matches it firmly. Expanded clones are given a class, and other clones once, few, many or no size at all.

CDR3nt: TGCGCCAGCAGCCCCCAGGTGCGGGGGGGCCAAGAGACCCAGTACTTC
CDR3aa: CASSPQVRGGQETQYF
d_gene: TRBD2
j_gene: TRBJ2-5
v_gene: TRBV5-1
abundance: -

CDR3nt: TGTGCCAGCAGGGTAGCGGCGGATACGCAGTATTTT
CDR3aa: CASRVAADTQYF
d_gene: -
j_gene: TRBJ2-3
v_gene: TRBV28
abundance: -

CDR3nt: TGTGCCTGGAAGCTCCCTTTAGCGGGGGCCTACGAGCAGTACTTC
CDR3aa: CAWKLPLAGAYEQYF
d_gene: TRBD2
j_gene: TRBJ2-7
v_gene: TRBV30
abundance: -

CDR3nt: TGTGCCACCCGGAGGTATCAGGGGAGTTATAGCAATCAGCCCCAGCATTTT
CDR3aa: CATRRYQGSYSNQPQHF
d_gene: -
j_gene: TRBJ1-5
v_gene: TRBV28
abundance: -

CDR3nt: TGTGCCAGTAGTATTGACGGACAATACGAGCAGTACTTC
CDR3aa: CASSIDGQYEQYF
d_gene: -
j_gene: TRBJ2-7
v_gene: TRBV19
abundance: once

CDR3nt: TGTGCCAGCAGCTTAGATGGACTCGGGGACAATGAGCAGTTCTTC
CDR3aa: CASSLDGLGDNEQFF
d_gene: -
j_gene: TRBJ2-1
v_gene: TRBV11-3
abundance: -

CDR3nt: TGTGCCAGCAGCGTAGAGGGGGAGAGGCGTGGGACTGAAGCTTTCTTT
CDR3aa: CASSVEGERRGTEAFF
d_gene: -
j_gene: TRBJ1-1
v_gene: TRBV9
abundance: -

CDR3nt: TGTGCCAGCAGTGCTTCGACAGGCTTACTGTCAACTAATGAAAAACTGTTTTTT
CDR3aa: CASSASTGLLSTNEKLFF
d_gene: -
j_gene: TRBJ1-4
v_gene: TRBV6-1
abundance: -

CDR3nt: TGCGCCAGCAGCCAGGGACAGGGGAGTTCCTACGAGCAGTACTTC
CDR3aa: CASSQGQGSSYEQYF
d_gene: TRBD1
j_gene: TRBJ2-7
v_gene: TRBV4-1
abundance: -

CDR3nt: TGTGCCAGCAGCCGGGGTGGCTCTGGGGCCAACGTCCTGACTTTC
CDR3aa: CASSRGGSGANVLTF
d_gene: -
j_gene: TRBJ2-6
v_gene: TRBV9
abundance: -

CDR3nt: TGTGCCAGCAGCCGAAAGCTTGGACTAGCGGGCTCCTACGAGCAGTACTTC
CDR3aa: CASSRKLGLAGSYEQYF
d_gene: -
j_gene: TRBJ2-7
v_gene: TRBV21-1
abundance: -

CDR3nt: TGTGCCAGCAGCTTGGAGGGGGAACTTAATGAAAAACTGTTTTTT
CDR3aa: CASSLEGELNEKLFF
d_gene: -
j_gene: TRBJ1-4
v_gene: TRBV5-6
abundance: once

CDR3nt: TGTGCCAGCAGTTTGGTAAGCGGGGGCTACAATGAGCAGTTCTTC
CDR3aa: CASSLVSGGYNEQFF
d_gene: TRBD2
j_gene: TRBJ2-1
v_gene: TRBV28
abundance: -

CDR3nt: TGTGCCAGCAGCTGGGACAGGGGGAACTATGGCTACACCTTC
CDR3aa: CASSWDRGNYGYTF
d_gene: TRBD1
j_gene: TRBJ1-2
v_gene: TRBV28
abundance: -

CDR3nt: TGTGCCAGCAGACCAACCGGGGGTTCTGGAAACACCATATATTTT
CDR3aa: CASRPTGGSGNTIYF
d_gene: -
j_gene: TRBJ1-3
v_gene: TRBV28
abundance: once

CDR3nt: TGTGCCAGCAGCCGGGCGGGTAGCGGGAGCAATGAGCAGTTCTTC
CDR3aa: CASSRAGSGSNEQFF
d_gene: TRBD2
j_gene: TRBJ2-1
v_gene: TRBV7-2
abundance: -

CDR3nt: TGTGCCAGCAGTGATTGGCAAGTAACAGATACGCAGTATTTT
CDR3aa: CASSDWQVTDTQYF
d_gene: -
j_gene: TRBJ2-3
v_gene: TRBV2
abundance: -

CDR3nt: TGTGCCAGCAGCTCGGGGGGGGGCCAAGCTTTCTTT
CDR3aa: CASSSGGGQAFF
d_gene: -
j_gene: TRBJ1-1
v_gene: TRBV7-8
abundance: -